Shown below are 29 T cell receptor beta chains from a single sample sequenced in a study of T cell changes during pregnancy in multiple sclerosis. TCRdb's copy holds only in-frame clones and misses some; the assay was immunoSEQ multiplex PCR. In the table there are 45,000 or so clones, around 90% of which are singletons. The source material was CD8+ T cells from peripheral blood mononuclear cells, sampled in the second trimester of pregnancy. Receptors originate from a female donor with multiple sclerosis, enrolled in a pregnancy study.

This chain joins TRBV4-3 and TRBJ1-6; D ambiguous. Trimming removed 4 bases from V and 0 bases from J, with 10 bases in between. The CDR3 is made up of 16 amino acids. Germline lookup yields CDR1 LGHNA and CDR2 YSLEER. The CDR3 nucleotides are TGCGCCAGCAGCCCCGCGGGGAGCTCCTATAATTCACCCCTCCACTTT. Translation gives CASSPAGSSYNSPLHF.

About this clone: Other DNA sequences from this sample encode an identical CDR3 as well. The CDR3 is CASSISVNTEAFF. CDR3 DNA sequence: TGTGCCAGTAGTATCTCCGTCAACACTGAAGCTTTCTTT. The chain links TRBV19 to TRBJ1-1, with D uncertain. The V end lost 3 bases, the J end lost 2 bases, and 7 bases lay between the germline ends. Germline V CDR1 and CDR2: LNHDA, SQIVND (reference sequence). The CDR3 spans 13 residues.

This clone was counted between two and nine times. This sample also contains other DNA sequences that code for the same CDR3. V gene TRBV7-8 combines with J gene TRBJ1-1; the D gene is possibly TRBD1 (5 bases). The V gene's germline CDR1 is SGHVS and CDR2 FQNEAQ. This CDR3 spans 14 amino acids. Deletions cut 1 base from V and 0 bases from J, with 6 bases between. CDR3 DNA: TGTGCCAGCAGCTTAGGGGGCCTGAACACTGAAGCTTTCTTT. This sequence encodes CASSLGGLNTEAFF.

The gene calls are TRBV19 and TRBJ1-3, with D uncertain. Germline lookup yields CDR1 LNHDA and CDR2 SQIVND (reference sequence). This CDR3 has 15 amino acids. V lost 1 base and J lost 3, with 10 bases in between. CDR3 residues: CASSIAALSGNTIYF. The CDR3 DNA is TGTGCCAGTAGTATAGCCGCGCTAAGTGGAAACACCATATATTTT.

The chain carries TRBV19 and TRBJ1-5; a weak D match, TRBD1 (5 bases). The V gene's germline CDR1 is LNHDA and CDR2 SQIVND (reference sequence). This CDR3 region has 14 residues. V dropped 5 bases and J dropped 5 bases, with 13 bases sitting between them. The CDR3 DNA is TGTGCCAGTAGTGTTACAGGACCCGATCAGCCCCAGCATTTT. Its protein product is CASSVTGPDQPQHF.

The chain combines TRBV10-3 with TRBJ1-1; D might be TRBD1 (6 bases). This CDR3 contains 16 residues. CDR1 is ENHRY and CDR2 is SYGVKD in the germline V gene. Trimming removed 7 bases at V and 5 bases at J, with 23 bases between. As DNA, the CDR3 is TGTGCCATCACCGAAGAACCACAGGGTTGGGTTACTGAAGCTTTCTTT. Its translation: CAITEEPQGWVTEAFF.

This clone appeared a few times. The CDR3 loop is CASSVNSNTEAFF. DNA of the CDR3: TGTGCCAGCAGCGTAAACAGCAACACTGAAGCTTTCTTT. The gene calls are TRBV9 and TRBJ1-1; no clear D gene. Trimming stripped 1 base from V and 2 bases from J, with 6 bases between. CDR1 SGDLS and CDR2 YYNGEE come from the germline V gene. This CDR3 is built from 13 residues.

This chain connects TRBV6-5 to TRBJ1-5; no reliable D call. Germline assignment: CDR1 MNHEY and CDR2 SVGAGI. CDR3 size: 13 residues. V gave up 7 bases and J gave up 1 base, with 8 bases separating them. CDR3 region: CASNAGSNQPQHF. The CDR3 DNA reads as TGTGCCAGCAATGCCGGGAGCAATCAGCCCCAGCATTTT.

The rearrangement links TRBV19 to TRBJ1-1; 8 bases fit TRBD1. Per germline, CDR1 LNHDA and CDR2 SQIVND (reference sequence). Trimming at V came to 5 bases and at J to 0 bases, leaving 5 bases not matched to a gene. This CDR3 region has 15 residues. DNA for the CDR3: TGTGCCAGTAGTCCCCAACAGGGGGTGAACACTGAAGCTTTCTTT. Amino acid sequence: CASSPQQGVNTEAFF.

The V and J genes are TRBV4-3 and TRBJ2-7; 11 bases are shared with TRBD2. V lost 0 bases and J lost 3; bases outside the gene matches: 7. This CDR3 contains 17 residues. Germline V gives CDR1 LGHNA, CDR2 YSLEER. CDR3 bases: TGCGCCAGCAGCCAAGAGTTGGGGCTAGCGGGGGGCTACGAGCAGTACTTC. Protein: CASSQELGLAGGYEQYF.

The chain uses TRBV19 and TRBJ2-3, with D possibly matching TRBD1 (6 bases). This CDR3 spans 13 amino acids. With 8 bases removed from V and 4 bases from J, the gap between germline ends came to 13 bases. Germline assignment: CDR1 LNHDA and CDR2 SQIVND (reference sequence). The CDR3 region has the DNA TGTGCCAGTGCCAGAACAGGGCCAGATACGCAGTATTTT. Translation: CASARTGPDTQYF.

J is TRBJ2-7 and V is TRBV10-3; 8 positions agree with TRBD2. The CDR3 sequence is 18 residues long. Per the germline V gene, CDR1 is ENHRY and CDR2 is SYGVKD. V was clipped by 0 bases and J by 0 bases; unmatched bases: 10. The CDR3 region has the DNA TGTGCCATCAGTGAGTCCGGGGTAGCGGGGTTTAGCTCCTACGAGCAGTACTTC. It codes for CAISESGVAGFSSYEQYF.

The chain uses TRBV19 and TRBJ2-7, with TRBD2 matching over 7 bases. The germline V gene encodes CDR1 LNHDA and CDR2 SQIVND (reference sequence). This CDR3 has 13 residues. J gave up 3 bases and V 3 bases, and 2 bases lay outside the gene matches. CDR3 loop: CASSMGGDYEQYF. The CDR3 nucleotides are TGTGCCAGTAGTATGGGAGGGGACTACGAGCAGTACTTC.

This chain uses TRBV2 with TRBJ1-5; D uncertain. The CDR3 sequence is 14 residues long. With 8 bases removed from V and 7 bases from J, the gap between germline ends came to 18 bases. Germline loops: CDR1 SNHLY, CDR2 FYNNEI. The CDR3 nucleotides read TGTGCCAGCGGTTTAGCGGGGTCGAGACAGCCCCAGCATTTT. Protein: CASGLAGSRQPQHF.

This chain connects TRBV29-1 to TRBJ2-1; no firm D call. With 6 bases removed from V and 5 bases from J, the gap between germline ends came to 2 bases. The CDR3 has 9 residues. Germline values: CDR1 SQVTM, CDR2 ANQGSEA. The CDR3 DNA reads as TGCAGCGTCAACAATGAGCAGTTCTTC. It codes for CSVNNEQFF.

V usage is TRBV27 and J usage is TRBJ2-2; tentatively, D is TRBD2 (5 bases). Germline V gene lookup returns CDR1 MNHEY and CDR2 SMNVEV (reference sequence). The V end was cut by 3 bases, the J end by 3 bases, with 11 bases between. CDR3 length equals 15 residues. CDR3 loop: CASSFSPDYTGELFF. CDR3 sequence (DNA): TGTGCCAGCAGTTTTTCCCCGGACTACACCGGGGAGCTGTTTTTT.

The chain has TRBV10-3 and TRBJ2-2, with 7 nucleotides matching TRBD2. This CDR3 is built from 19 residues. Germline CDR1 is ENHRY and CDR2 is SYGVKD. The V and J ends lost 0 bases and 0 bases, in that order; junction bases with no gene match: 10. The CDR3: CAISESAVGGNSNTGELFF. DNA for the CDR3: TGTGCCATCAGTGAGTCGGCGGTCGGGGGGAACTCGAACACCGGGGAGCTGTTTTTT.

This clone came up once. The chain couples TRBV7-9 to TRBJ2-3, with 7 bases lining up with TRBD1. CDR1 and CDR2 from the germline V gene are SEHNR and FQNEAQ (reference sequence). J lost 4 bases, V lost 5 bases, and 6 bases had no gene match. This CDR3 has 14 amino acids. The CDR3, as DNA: TGTGCCAGCAGCGCCGACAGGGCCCCAGATACGCAGTATTTT. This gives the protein CASSADRAPDTQYF.

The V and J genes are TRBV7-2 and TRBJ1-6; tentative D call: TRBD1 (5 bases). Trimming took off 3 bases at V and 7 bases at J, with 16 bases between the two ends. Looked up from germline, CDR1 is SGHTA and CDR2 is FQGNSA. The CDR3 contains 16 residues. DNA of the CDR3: TGTGCCAGCAGCTTTCTTACCCCCGGGGGGAATTCACCCCTCCACTTT. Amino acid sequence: CASSFLTPGGNSPLHF.

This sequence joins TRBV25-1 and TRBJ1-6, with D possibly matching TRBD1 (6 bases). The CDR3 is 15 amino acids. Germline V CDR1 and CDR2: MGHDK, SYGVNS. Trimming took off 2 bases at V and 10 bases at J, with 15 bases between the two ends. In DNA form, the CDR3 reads TGTGCCAGCAGTGAACCTAGAGGGGGATTCTCACCCCTCCACTTT. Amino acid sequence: CASSEPRGGFSPLHF.

This chain's CDR3 is CASRAAMAQFF. In DNA form, the CDR3 reads TGTGCCAGCAGGGCGGCCATGGCGCAGTTCTTC. The chain has TRBV6-5 and TRBJ2-1, with D hard to call. The CDR3 length is 11 residues. V shed 6 bases and J shed 12 bases, with 12 bases lying between them. The germline gives CDR1 MNHEY, CDR2 SVGAGI.

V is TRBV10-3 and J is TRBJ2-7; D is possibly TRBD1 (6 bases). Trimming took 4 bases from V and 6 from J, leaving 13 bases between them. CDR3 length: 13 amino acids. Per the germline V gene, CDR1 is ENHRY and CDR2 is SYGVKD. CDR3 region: CAISVPDSAEQYF. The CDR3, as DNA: TGTGCCATCAGTGTCCCGGACAGTGCCGAGCAGTACTTC.

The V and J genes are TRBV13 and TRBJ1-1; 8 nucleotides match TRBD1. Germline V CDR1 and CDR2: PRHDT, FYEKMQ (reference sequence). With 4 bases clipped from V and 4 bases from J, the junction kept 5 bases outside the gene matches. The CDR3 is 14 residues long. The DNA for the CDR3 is TGTGCCAGCAGCTCCGGACAGGGATTCACTGAAGCTTTCTTT. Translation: CASSSGQGFTEAFF.

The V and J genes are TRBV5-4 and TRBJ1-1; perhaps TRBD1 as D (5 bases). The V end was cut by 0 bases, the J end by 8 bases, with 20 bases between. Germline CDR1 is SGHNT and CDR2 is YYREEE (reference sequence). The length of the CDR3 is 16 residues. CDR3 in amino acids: CASSLEGGAGQLEAFF. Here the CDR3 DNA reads TGTGCCAGCAGCTTGGAGGGTGGGGCAGGGCAACTCGAAGCTTTCTTT.

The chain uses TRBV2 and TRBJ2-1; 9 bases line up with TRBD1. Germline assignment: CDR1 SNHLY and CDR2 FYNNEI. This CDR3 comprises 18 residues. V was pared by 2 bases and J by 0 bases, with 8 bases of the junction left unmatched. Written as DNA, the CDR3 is TGTGCCAGCAGTGAACCCCGAGACAGGGGGAACTCCTACAATGAGCAGTTCTTC. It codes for CASSEPRDRGNSYNEQFF. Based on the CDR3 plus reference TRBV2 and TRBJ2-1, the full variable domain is EPEVTQTPSHQVTQMGQEVILRCVPISNHLYFYWYRQILGQKVEFLVSFYNNEISEKSEIFDDQFSVERPDGSNFTLKIRSTKLEDSAMYFCASSEPRDRGNSYNEQFFGPGTRLTVL.

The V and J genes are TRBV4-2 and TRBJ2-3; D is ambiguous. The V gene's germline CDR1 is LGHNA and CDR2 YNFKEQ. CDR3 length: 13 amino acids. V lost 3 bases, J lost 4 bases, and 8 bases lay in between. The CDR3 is CASSHPRADTQYF. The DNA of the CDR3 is TGTGCCAGCAGCCATCCTCGGGCAGATACGCAGTATTTT.

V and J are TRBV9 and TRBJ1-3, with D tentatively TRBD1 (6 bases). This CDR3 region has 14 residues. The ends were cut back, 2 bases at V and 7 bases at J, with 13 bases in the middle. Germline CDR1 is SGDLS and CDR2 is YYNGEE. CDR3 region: CASSVDSQRNTIYF. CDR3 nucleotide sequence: TGTGCCAGCAGCGTGGACAGTCAAAGGAACACCATATATTTT.

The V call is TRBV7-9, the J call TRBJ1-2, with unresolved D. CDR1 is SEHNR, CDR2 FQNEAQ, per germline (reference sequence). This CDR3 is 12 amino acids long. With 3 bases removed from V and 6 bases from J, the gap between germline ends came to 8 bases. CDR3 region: CASSLESDGYTF. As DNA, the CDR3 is TGTGCCAGCAGCTTGGAGTCGGATGGCTACACCTTC.

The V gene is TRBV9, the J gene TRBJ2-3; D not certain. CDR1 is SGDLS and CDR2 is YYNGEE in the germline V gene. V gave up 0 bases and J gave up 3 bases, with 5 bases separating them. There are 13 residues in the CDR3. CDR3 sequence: CASSVVSTDTQYF. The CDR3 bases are TGTGCCAGCAGCGTAGTGTCGACAGATACGCAGTATTTT.